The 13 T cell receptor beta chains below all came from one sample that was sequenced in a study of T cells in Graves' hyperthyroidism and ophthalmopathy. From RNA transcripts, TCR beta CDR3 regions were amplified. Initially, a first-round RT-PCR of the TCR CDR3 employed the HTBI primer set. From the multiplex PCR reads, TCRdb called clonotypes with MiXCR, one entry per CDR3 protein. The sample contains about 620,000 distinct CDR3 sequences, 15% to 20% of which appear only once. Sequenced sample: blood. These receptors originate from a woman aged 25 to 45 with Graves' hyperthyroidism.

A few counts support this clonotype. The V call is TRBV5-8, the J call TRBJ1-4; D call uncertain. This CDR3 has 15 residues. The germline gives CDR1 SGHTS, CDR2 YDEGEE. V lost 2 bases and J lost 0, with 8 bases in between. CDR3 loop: CASSFQIATNEKLFF. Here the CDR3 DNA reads TGTGCCAGCAGCTTCCAGATAGCAACTAATGAAAAACTGTTTTTT.

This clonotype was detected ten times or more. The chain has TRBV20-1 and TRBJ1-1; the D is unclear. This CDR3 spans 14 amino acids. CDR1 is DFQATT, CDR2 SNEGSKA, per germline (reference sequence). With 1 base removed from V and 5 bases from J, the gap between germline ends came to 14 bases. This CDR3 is CSARGYRSGTEAFF. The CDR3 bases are TGCAGTGCTAGAGGGTACCGGTCGGGGACTGAAGCTTTCTTT.

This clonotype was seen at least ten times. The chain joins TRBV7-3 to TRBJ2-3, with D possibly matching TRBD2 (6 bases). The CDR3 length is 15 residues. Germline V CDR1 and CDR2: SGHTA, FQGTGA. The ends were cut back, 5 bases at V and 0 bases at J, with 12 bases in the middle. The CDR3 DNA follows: TGTGCCAGCAGCCGAAGCGGGCCTAGCACAGATACGCAGTATTTT. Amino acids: CASSRSGPSTDTQYF. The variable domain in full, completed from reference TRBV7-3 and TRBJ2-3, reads GAGVSQTPSNKVTEKGKYVELRCDPISGHTALYWYRQSLGQGPEFLIYFQGTGAADDSGLPNDRFFAVRPEGSVSTLKIQRTERGDSAVYLCASSRSGPSTDTQYFGPGTRLTVL.

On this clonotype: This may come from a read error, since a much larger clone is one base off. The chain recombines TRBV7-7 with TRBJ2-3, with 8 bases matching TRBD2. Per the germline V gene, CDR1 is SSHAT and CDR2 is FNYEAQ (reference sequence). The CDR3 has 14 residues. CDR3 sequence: CASSSIAGTGTQYF. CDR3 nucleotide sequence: TGTGCTAGCAGCTCTATAGCGGGAACAGGTACGCAGTATTTT.

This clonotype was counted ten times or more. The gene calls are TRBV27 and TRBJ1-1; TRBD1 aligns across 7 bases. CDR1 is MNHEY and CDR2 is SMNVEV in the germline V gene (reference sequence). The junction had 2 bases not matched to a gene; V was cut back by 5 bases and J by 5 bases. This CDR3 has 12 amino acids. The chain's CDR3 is CASSPTGTEAFF. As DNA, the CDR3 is TGTGCCAGCAGTCCGACAGGGACTGAAGCTTTCTTT.

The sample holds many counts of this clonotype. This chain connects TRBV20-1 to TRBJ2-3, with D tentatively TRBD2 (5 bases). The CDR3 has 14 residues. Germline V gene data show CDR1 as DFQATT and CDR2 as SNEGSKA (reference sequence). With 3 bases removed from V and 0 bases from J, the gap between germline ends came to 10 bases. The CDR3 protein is CSARYSGSTDTQYF. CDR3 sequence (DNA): TGCAGTGCTAGGTACTCGGGGAGCACAGATACGCAGTATTTT.

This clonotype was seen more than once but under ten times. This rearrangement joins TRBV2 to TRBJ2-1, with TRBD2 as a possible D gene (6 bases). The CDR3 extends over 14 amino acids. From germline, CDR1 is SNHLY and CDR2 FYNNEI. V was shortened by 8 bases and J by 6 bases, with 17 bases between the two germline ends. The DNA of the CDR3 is TGTGCCAGCCTCTCGATAGCGGCCGCCAATGAGCAGTTCTTC. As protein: CASLSIAAANEQFF.

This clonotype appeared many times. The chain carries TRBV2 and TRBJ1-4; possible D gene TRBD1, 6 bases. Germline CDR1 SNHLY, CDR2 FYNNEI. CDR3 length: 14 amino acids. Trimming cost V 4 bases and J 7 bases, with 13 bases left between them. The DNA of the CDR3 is TGTGCCAGCAGTGCAGGGGCTCTCAGTGAAAAACTGTTTTTT. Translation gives CASSAGALSEKLFF.

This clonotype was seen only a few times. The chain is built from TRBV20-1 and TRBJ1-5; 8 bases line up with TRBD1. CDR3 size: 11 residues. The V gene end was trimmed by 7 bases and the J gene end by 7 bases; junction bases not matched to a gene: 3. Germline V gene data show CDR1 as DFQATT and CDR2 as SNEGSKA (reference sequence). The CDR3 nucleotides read TGCAGTGTCAGGGGGCGACAGCCCCAGCATTTT. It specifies CSVRGRQPQHF.

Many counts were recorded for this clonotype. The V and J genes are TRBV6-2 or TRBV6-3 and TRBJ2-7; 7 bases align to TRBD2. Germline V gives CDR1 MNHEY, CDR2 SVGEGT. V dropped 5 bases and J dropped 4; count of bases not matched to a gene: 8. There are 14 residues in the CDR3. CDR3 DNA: TGTGCCAGCAGTCTACTCGGGACTACATACGAGCAGTACTTC. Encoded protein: CASSLLGTTYEQYF.

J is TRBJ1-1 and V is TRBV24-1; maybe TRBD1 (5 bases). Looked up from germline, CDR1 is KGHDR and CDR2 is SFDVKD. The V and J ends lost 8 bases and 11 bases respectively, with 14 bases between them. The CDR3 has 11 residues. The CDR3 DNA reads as TGTGCCACCATACGGGGACGGTTGGCTTTCTTT. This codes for CATIRGRLAFF.

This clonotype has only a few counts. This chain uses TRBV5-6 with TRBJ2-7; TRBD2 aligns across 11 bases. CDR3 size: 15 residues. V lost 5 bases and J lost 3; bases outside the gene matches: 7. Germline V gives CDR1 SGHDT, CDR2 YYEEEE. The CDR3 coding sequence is TGTGCCAGCAGGGAAGGGACTAGCGGCTTCTACGAGCAGTACTTC. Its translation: CASREGTSGFYEQYF.

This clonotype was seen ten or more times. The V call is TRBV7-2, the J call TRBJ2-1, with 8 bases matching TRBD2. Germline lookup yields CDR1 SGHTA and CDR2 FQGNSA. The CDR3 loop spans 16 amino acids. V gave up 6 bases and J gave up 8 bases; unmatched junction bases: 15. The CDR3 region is CASSFLGLAGGDEQFF. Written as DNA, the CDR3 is TGTGCCAGCAGTTTCCTCGGACTAGCTGGGGGGGATGAGCAGTTCTTC.